Below, 18 T cell receptor beta chains from the same sample are listed, as sequenced in a study of technical replicates of blood from several donors. The protocol was immunoSEQ multiplex PCR, while the TCRdb copy is restricted to in-frame clones and leaves out a portion. The sample lists roughly 50,000 clones, about 94% occurring once. What was sequenced was PBMCs. The receptors stem from a human donor in good health. Some clones in this sample may be carry-over from other donors' samples.

This clone was seen a single time. V and J are TRBV5-1 and TRBJ1-5; a possible D gene is TRBD1 (6 bases). Germline CDR1 is SGHRS and CDR2 is YFSETQ. The CDR3 is 15 amino acids. The V and J ends lost 2 bases and 1 base respectively, with 10 bases between them. The CDR3 coding sequence is TGCGCCAGCAGCTTAGGGGGGGTCAGCAATCAGCCCCAGCATTTT. Translating it yields CASSLGGVSNQPQHF. The full variable domain, rest sourced from reference TRBV5-1 and TRBJ1-5, is KAGVTQTPRYLIKTRGQQVTLSCSPISGHRSVSWYQQTPGQGLQFLFEYFSETQRNKGNFPGRFSGRQFSNSRSEMNVSTLELGDSALYLCASSLGGVSNQPQHFGDGTRLSIL.

This chain connects TRBV27 to TRBJ2-5, with 11 positions matching TRBD2. The CDR3 is 19 residues long. CDR1 is MNHEY, CDR2 SMNVEV, per germline (reference sequence). After removal of 5 bases from V and 3 bases from J, the junction contained 17 bases not matched to a gene. CDR3 coding DNA: TGTGCCAGCAGTGCGACAGGGTCCGGGCTACTAGCGGGAGAAGAGACCCAGTACTTC. Its translation: CASSATGSGLLAGEETQYF.

This sequence joins TRBV19 and TRBJ2-7, with D perhaps TRBD2 (6 bases). The CDR3 length is 13 residues. V was cut by 6 bases and J by 3 bases, with 12 bases left in between. Per germline, CDR1 LNHDA and CDR2 SQIVND (reference sequence). CDR3 sequence: CASRRLGFYEQYF. In DNA form, the CDR3 reads TGTGCCAGTAGAAGACTAGGCTTCTACGAGCAGTACTTC.

This chain connects TRBV19 to TRBJ2-7, with D maybe TRBD2 (6 bases). Between the trimmed V and J ends, which lost 4 bases and 2 bases, there was a span of 9 bases. Germline V gene lookup returns CDR1 LNHDA and CDR2 SQIVND (reference sequence). The CDR3 is 13 residues long. CDR3 residues: CASSSGVPYEQYF. CDR3 in DNA: TGTGCCAGTAGTAGCGGGGTCCCCTACGAGCAGTACTTC.

The chain carries TRBV18 and TRBJ2-3; 11 nucleotides align to TRBD2. Germline V gene sequence: CDR1 KGHSH, CDR2 LQKENI. The CDR3 length is 16 residues. After removal of 2 bases from V and 1 base from J, the junction contained 2 bases not matched to a gene. The CDR3 coding sequence is TGTGCCAGCTCACCAACTAGCGGGAGCGGCACAGATACGCAGTATTTT. Its protein product is CASSPTSGSGTDTQYF. The complete variable domain, with remaining parts taken from reference TRBV18 and TRBJ2-3, reads NAGVMQNPRHLVRRRGQEARLRCSPMKGHSHVYWYRQLPEEGLKFMVYLQKENIIDESGMPKERFSAEFPKEGPSILRIQQVVRGDSAAYFCASSPTSGSGTDTQYFGPGTRLTVL.

The J gene is TRBJ1-1, the V gene TRBV19; unclear D gene. The CDR3 spans 12 residues. V shed 5 bases and J shed 3 bases, with 7 bases lying between them. CDR1 and CDR2 from the germline V gene are LNHDA and SQIVND (reference sequence). The CDR3 here is CASSFLDTEAFF. In DNA, the CDR3 is TGTGCCAGTAGTTTTCTTGACACTGAAGCTTTCTTT. The full variable domain, rest sourced from reference TRBV19 and TRBJ1-1, is DGGITQSPKYLFRKEGQNVTLSCEQNLNHDAMYWYRQDPGQGLRLIYYSQIVNDFQKGDIAEGYSVSREKKESFPLTVTSAQKNPTAFYLCASSFLDTEAFFGQGTRLTVV.

This clone was found once. The chain has TRBV4-2 and TRBJ2-4; 8 bases map to TRBD2. Germline values: CDR1 LGHNA, CDR2 YNFKEQ. Trimming cost V 0 bases and J 8 bases; bases outside gene matches: 6. The CDR3 is 15 amino acids. The CDR3 nucleotides read TGTGCCAGCAGCCAAGACGCCGGGGGGGCAGACATTCAGTACTTC. Translated: CASSQDAGGADIQYF.

This rearrangement joins TRBV12-5 to TRBJ2-1; D ambiguous. Germline V gives CDR1 LGHNT, CDR2 FRNRAP. The V end was cut by 4 bases, the J end by 1 base, with 17 bases between. This CDR3 region has 17 residues. The CDR3 bases are TGTGCTAGTGGTTCCTACAAGGAGCGCTTTTCCTACAATGAGCAGTTCTTC. It codes for CASGSYKERFSYNEQFF.

The J gene is TRBJ1-2, the V gene TRBV18, with 10 bases fitting TRBD1. Germline V gene data show CDR1 as KGHSH and CDR2 as LQKENI. V dropped 4 bases and J dropped 5; count of bases not matched to a gene: 4. This CDR3 has 14 residues. The CDR3 region is CASSLDRGEYGYTF. In DNA form, the CDR3 reads TGTGCCAGCTCACTGGACAGGGGGGAATATGGCTACACCTTC.

The rearrangement links TRBV9 to TRBJ1-3; a possible D gene is TRBD1 (6 bases). The V end was cut by 0 bases, the J end by 0 bases, with 7 bases between. The germline V gene has CDR1 SGDLS and CDR2 YYNGEE. This CDR3 contains 15 residues. The DNA for the CDR3 is TGTGCCAGCAGCGTAGGACAGGTCTCTGGAAACACCATATATTTT. It yields the protein CASSVGQVSGNTIYF.

The V and J genes are TRBV4-1 and TRBJ1-4; 8 bases agree with TRBD1. Germline CDR1 is MGHRA and CDR2 is YSYEKL. The CDR3 has 18 amino acids. With 6 bases clipped from V and 0 bases from J, the junction kept 12 bases outside the gene matches. The CDR3 DNA is TGCGCCAGCAGACACCATACAGGGGGGGGTCCAACTAATGAAAAACTGTTTTTT. This gives the protein CASRHHTGGGPTNEKLFF.

The V gene is TRBV5-1, the J gene TRBJ2-1; tentatively, D is TRBD1 (6 bases). V lost 4 bases to trimming and J lost 0 bases, with 11 bases between them. Germline assignment: CDR1 SGHRS and CDR2 YFSETQ. This CDR3 comprises 15 residues. CDR3 sequence reads: CASSAGAFSYNEQFF. CDR3 coding DNA: TGCGCCAGCAGCGCAGGGGCCTTCTCCTACAATGAGCAGTTCTTC.

The V and J genes are TRBV21-1 and TRBJ2-7; the D segment call TRBD2 is taken from the table without a DNA check. TRBV21-1 is a documented pseudogene. This CDR3 has 12 amino acids. The CDR3 sequence: CASSPQANEQYF. CDR3 in DNA: TGTGCCAGCAGCCCCCAAGCCAACGAGCAGTACTTC.

V usage is TRBV7-2 and J usage is TRBJ2-3, with TRBD2 matching 7 bases. J was trimmed by 4 bases and V by 1 base; bases with no gene match: 2. Germline lookup yields CDR1 SGHTA and CDR2 FQGNSA. This CDR3 has 14 residues. CDR3 nucleotide sequence: TGTGCCAGCAGCTTAGTGGGGGGGGCAGATACGCAGTATTTT. As protein: CASSLVGGADTQYF.

The rearrangement joins TRBV7-8 to TRBJ2-5; 7 nucleotides align to TRBD1. The junction had 5 bases not matched to a gene; V was cut back by 6 bases and J by 4 bases. The CDR3 is 13 amino acids. Germline-derived CDR1 and CDR2 are SGHVS and FQNEAQ. The CDR3 nucleotides read TGTGCCAGCAGTCTAGCAGGGGGAGAGACCCAGTACTTC. Protein product: CASSLAGGETQYF.

This chain uses TRBV16 with TRBJ2-5; 8 bases fit TRBD1. Looked up from germline, CDR1 is KGHSY and CDR2 is FQNENV. The CDR3 covers 14 residues. V was clipped by 1 base and J by 5 bases; unmatched bases: 3. Here the CDR3 DNA reads TGTGCCAGCAGCCAATGGACAGGGCGGGAGACCCAGTACTTC. This translates into CASSQWTGRETQYF. Combining the CDR3 with reference TRBV16 and TRBJ2-5 gives the whole variable domain GEEVAQTPKHLVRGEGQKAKLYCAPIKGHSYVFWYQQVLKNEFKFLISFQNENVFDETGMPKERFSAKCLPNSPCSLEIQATKLEDSAVYFCASSQWTGRETQYFGPGTRLLVL.

This chain links TRBV7-6 with TRBJ2-7; 7 bases match TRBD2. The CDR3 contains 14 residues. V trimming: 5 bases; J trimming: 0 bases; junction bases outside the gene matches: 4. Germline loops: CDR1 SGHVS, CDR2 FNYEAQ. CDR3 nucleotide sequence: TGTGCCAGCAGCCTAAGACTAGCCTCCTACGAGCAGTACTTC. Its translation: CASSLRLASYEQYF. Full variable domain (remainder filled in from reference TRBV7-6 and TRBJ2-7): GAGVSQSPRYKVTKRGQDVALRCDPISGHVSLYWYRQALGQGPEFLTYFNYEAQQDKSGLPNDRFSAERPEGSISTLTIQRTEQRDSAMYRCASSLRLASYEQYFGPGTRLTVT.

This clone appeared once. DNA of the CDR3: TGCAGCGTCGCGGAGCAGGGATTCTACGAGCAGTACTTC. It specifies CSVAEQGFYEQYF. This rearrangement joins TRBV29-1 to TRBJ2-7; tentatively, D is TRBD1 (5 bases). CDR1 SQVTM and CDR2 ANQGSEA come from the germline V gene. The ends were cut back, 6 bases at V and 3 bases at J, with 15 bases in the middle. The CDR3 spans 13 residues.